Described below is a single T cell receptor (beta chain) sequence and its context. PCR was performed a second time for roughly 7 to 11 cycles using a sample-barcoded 5' primer and a J-beta primer mix. TCRdb re-called the 5' RACE reads through MiXCR, storing one row per CDR3 protein. The sample yields about 800,000 distinct CDR3 sequences, 55% to 75% seen once. The data were taken from a study of blood T cells in healthy people across ages. With V trimmed by 1 base and J by 11 bases, 7 bases remained unmatched. Germline assignment: CDR1 DFQATT and CDR2 SNEGSKA (reference sequence). The CDR3 loop spans 15 amino acids.

This TCR was sampled from a man aged 25-40 years in good health. Input material: blood. The chain is built from TRBV20-1 and TRBJ2-3; 15 bases agree with TRBD2. Here the CDR3 reads CSARVSGLAGGLQYF. Here the CDR3 DNA reads TGCAGTGCTAGAGTGTCGGGACTAGCGGGAGGTTTGCAGTATTTT.